Following are 11 T cell receptor beta chains from one sample sequenced in a study of cytomegalovirus exposure and HLA in healthy donors. PCR amplification relied on 60 Vbeta primers (plus 13 Jbeta primers). Assay used: immunoSEQ multiplex PCR; TCRdb lists only in-frame clones, some missing. The sample contains about 190,000 clones, 74% of which appear only once. Sequences were obtained from PBMCs. Source of these receptors: a woman aged 30 to 39 in good health and CMV-seropositive.

The V and J genes are TRBV7-2 and TRBJ2-1; weak D call: TRBD2 (7 bases). The CDR3 is made up of 14 amino acids. The germline gives CDR1 SGHTA, CDR2 FQGNSA. V was cut by 2 bases and J by 6 bases, with 11 bases left in between. CDR3: CASSLRGGGNEQFF. In DNA form, the CDR3 reads TGTGCCAGCAGCTTAAGGGGAGGGGGCAATGAGCAGTTCTTC.

The chain uses TRBV6-1 and TRBJ1-6; 7 bases match TRBD1. The germline V gene encodes CDR1 MNHNS and CDR2 SASEGT. The CDR3 length is 14 residues. The J segment lost 9 bases and the V segment lost 6 bases, leaving 8 bases of the junction unmatched. CDR3 bases: TGTGCCAGCAGGGACAGGTGGGAAGGTTCACCCCTCCACTTT. Protein product: CASRDRWEGSPLHF.

CDR3 nucleotide sequence: TGCGCCAGCAGCCCGGGGGGCACAGATACGCAGTATTTT. It translates to CASSPGGTDTQYF. J is TRBJ2-3 and V is TRBV5-1, with D perhaps matching TRBD2 (6 bases). The CDR3 loop spans 13 amino acids. V was pared by 4 bases and J by 1 base, with 7 bases between. Looked up from germline, CDR1 is SGHRS and CDR2 is YFSETQ.

The chain employs TRBV5-1 and TRBJ2-1; the match to TRBD1 covers 8 bases. The length of the CDR3 is 22 residues. V shed 4 bases, J shed 5 bases, and the junction held 29 bases outside the gene matches. Germline CDR1 reads SGHRS; CDR2 reads YFSETQ. The CDR3 region has the DNA TGCGCCAGCAGCCTCGTAGCGGACTACAGGGGGATTGAGGGTCCCGTCAACAATGAGCAGTTCTTC. Translating it yields CASSLVADYRGIEGPVNNEQFF.

Worth noting for this clone: Distinct nucleotide sequences in the sample also encode this CDR3. This rearrangement joins TRBV7-9 to TRBJ2-7; 8 positions agree with TRBD2. CDR1 is SEHNR and CDR2 is FQNEAQ in the germline V gene (reference sequence). The CDR3 length is 13 residues. V shed 1 base and J 5 bases; nucleotides not matched to a gene: 1. CDR3 nucleotide sequence: TGTGCCAGCAGCTTAGATAGCGGGAACGAGCAGTACTTC. It yields the protein CASSLDSGNEQYF.

V is TRBV6-4 and J is TRBJ2-7; 10 positions match TRBD1. The germline CDR1 and CDR2 sequences are MRHNA and SNTAGT. The junction had 10 bases not matched to a gene; V was cut back by 2 bases and J by 6 bases. The CDR3 runs 16 residues. This chain's CDR3 is CASSDTPGQGIGEQYF. The CDR3 DNA sequence: TGTGCCAGCAGTGACACCCCGGGACAGGGGATAGGCGAGCAGTACTTC.

This sequence joins TRBV6-6 and TRBJ1-4; D may be TRBD1 (5 bases). CDR1 and CDR2 (germline): MNHNY, SVGAGI (reference sequence). Between the trimmed V and J ends, which lost 3 bases and 8 bases, there was a span of 13 bases. The CDR3 totals 14 residues. The DNA of the CDR3 is TGTGCCAGCAGTTATTTGCAGGGAGGGGAAAAACTGTTTTTT. Encoded protein: CASSYLQGGEKLFF.

This rearrangement joins TRBV5-8 to TRBJ2-2; D call uncertain. Trimming pared 2 bases from V and 4 bases from J, leaving 6 bases between. CDR3 length: 13 residues. Germline assignment: CDR1 SGHTS and CDR2 YDEGEE. CDR3 residues: CASSFRSTGELFF. CDR3 sequence (DNA): TGTGCCAGCAGCTTTAGGAGCACCGGGGAGCTGTTTTTT.

This sequence joins TRBV19 and TRBJ1-4; D remains unclear. Germline V gives CDR1 LNHDA, CDR2 SQIVND (reference sequence). The CDR3 is 12 residues long. V lost 5 bases and J lost 8, with 9 bases in between. The CDR3 loop reads CASSVRSEKLFF. In DNA form, the CDR3 reads TGTGCCAGTAGTGTCCGAAGCGAAAAACTGTTTTTT. The full variable domain, rest sourced from reference TRBV19 and TRBJ1-4, is DGGITQSPKYLFRKEGQNVTLSCEQNLNHDAMYWYRQDPGQGLRLIYYSQIVNDFQKGDIAEGYSVSREKKESFPLTVTSAQKNPTAFYLCASSVRSEKLFFGSGTQLSVL.

This sequence joins TRBV29-1 and TRBJ2-5, with TRBD2 matching 11 bases. CDR3 length: 15 amino acids. From germline, CDR1 is SQVTM and CDR2 ANQGSEA. J lost 2 bases, V lost 4 bases, and 6 bases had no gene match. CDR3 sequence reads: CSVGLAGGEQETQYF. Written as DNA, the CDR3 is TGCAGCGTTGGGCTAGCGGGAGGAGAACAAGAGACCCAGTACTTC.

The rearrangement uses TRBV19 and TRBJ1-4; 8 positions agree with TRBD1. The CDR3 spans 15 residues. Germline values: CDR1 LNHDA, CDR2 SQIVND (reference sequence). V was clipped by 3 bases and J by 5 bases; unmatched bases: 5. CDR3 coding DNA: TGTGCCAGTAGTATTGCGGACAGGGAGAATGAAAAACTGTTTTTT. Its translation is CASSIADRENEKLFF.